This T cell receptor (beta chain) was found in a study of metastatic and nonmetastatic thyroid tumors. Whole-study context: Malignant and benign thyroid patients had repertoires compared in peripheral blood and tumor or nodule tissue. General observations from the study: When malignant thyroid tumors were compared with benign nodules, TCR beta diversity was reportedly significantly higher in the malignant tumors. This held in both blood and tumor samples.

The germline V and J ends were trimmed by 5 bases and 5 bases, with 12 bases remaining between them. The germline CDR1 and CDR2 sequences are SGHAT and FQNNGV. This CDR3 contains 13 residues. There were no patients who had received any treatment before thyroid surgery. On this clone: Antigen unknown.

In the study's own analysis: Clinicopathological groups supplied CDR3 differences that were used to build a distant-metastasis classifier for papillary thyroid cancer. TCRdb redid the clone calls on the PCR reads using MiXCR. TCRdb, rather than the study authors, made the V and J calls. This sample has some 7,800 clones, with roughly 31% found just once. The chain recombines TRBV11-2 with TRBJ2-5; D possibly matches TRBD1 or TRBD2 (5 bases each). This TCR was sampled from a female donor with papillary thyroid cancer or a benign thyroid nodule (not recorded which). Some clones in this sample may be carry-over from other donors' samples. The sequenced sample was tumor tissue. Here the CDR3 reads CASSRDLGETQYF. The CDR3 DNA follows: TGTGCCAGCAGCCGGGACCTAGGGGAGACCCAGTACTTC.